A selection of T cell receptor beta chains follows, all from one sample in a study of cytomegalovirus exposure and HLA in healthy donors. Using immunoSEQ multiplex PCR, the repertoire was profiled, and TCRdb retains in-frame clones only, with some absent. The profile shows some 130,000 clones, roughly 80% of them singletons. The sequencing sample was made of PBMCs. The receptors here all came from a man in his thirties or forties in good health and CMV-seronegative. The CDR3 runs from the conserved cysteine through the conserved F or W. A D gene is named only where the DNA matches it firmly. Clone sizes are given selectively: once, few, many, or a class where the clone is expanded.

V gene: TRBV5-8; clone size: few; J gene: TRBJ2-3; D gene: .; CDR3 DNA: TGTGCCAGCAGCTCGGACAGATACACAGATACGCAGTATTTT; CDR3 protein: CASSSDRYTDTQYF
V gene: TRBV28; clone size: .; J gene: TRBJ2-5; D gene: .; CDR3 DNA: TGTGCCAGCAGTTTAAGAAGGGGTCGGATGGAGACCCAGTACTTC; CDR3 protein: CASSLRRGRMETQYF
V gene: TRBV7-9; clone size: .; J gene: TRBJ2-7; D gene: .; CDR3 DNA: TGTGCCAGCAGCGACCTGACTAGGGGCGAGCAGTACTTC; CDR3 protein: CASSDLTRGEQYF
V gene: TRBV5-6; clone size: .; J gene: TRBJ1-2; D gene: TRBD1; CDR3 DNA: TGTGCCAGCAGCTTGGGTGGACAGGGTCGTGTTTTTGGCTACACCTTC; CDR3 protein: CASSLGGQGRVFGYTF
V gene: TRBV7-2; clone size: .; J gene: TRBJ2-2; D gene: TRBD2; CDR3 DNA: TGTGCCAGCAGCTTAGTGGCGGGAGGGAACACCGGGGAGCTGTTTTTT; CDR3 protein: CASSLVAGGNTGELFF
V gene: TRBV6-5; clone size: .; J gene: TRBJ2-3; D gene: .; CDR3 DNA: TGTGCCAGCAGTTTCGGACAAGGGTCGACAGATACGCAGTATTTT; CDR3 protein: CASSFGQGSTDTQYF
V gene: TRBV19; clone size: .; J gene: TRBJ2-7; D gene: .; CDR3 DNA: TGTGCCAGTAAGTCCTTCGGCGGAGACTCCTACGAGCAGTACTTC; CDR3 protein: CASKSFGGDSYEQYF
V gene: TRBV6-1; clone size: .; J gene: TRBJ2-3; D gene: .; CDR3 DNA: TGTGCCAGCAGTGAAGCCGGGACTAGCACAGATACGCAGTATTTT; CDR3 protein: CASSEAGTSTDTQYF
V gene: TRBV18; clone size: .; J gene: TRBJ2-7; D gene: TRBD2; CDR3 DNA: TGTGCCAGCTCCCGACTAGCGGGAGTAATCGAGCAGTACTTC; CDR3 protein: CASSRLAGVIEQYF
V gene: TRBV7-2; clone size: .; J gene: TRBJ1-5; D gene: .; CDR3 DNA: TGTGCCAGCAGCCTGACCACAGGCCAGCCCCAGCATTTT; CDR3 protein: CASSLTTGQPQHF
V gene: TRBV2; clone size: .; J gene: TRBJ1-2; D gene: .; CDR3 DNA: TGTGCCAGCAGTGAAGCATTCGACAGGCAGTCAGTCCTTACTGGCTACACCTTC; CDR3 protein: CASSEAFDRQSVLTGYTF
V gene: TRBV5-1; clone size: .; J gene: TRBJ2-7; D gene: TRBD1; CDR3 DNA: TGCGCCAGCAGCCTCCCGGAAAGGGGGCTCTACGAGCAGTACTTC; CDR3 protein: CASSLPERGLYEQYF
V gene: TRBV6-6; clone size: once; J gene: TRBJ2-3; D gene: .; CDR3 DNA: TGTGCCAGCAGTCAACAGGGAAACCCCACAGATACGCAGTATTTT; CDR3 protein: CASSQQGNPTDTQYF
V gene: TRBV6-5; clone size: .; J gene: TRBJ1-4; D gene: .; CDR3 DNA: TGTGCCAGCAGTAACAGGGTTAATGAAAAACTGTTTTTT; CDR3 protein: CASSNRVNEKLFF
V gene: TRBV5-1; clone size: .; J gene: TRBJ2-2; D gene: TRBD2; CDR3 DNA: TGCGCCAGCAGCTTGGTGGGACTAAACACCGGGGAGCTGTTTTTT; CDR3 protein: CASSLVGLNTGELFF
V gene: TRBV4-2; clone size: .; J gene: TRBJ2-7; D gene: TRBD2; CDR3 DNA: TGTGCCAGCAGCCAAGGTACAGCGGGAGCCGCCGAGCAGTACTTC; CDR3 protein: CASSQGTAGAAEQYF
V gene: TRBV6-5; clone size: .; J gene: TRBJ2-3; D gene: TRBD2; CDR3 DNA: TGTGCCAGCAGTCCACTAGCGGGAGGAGAAGATACGCAGTATTTT; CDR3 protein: CASSPLAGGEDTQYF
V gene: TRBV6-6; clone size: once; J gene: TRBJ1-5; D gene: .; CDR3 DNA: TGTGCCAGCAGTTACTCATCGGAGAGTGGGCAGCCCCAGCATTTT; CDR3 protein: CASSYSSESGQPQHF
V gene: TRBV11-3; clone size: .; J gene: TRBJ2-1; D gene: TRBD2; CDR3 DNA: TGTGCCAGCAGCTACGGGACTAGCGGGAGAGGTGAGCAGTTCTTC; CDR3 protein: CASSYGTSGRGEQFF
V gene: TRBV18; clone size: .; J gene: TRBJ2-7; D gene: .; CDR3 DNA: TGTGCCAGCTCACTGCTGCGGGACTACGAGCAGTACTTC; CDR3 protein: CASSLLRDYEQYF
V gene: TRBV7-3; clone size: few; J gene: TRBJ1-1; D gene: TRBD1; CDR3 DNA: TGTGCCAGCAGCTTATCGGGACAGGGTCGCACTGAAGCTTTCTTT; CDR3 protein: CASSLSGQGRTEAFF
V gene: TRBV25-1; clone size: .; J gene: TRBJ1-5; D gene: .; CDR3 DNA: TGTGCCAGCAGTTCCGGCGGGCTAGGGACCCAGCATTTT; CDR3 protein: CASSSGGLGTQHF
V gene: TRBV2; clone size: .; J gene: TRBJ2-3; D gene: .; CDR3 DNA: TGTGCCAGCATCCCCGAGCAGGGTAGCACAGATACGCAGTATTTT; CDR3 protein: CASIPEQGSTDTQYF